The 11 T cell receptor beta chains in this list originate from one sample, sequenced in a study of shared clonotypes between healthy human individuals (dated by TCRdb to about 2020). Libraries were prepared through the immunoSEQ multiplex PCR assay. TCRdb retrieved this table from immuneACCESS and kept in-frame rearrangements only. Not all clones are present; in checked studies, unresolved V genes account for under half, and no reason is known for the remainder. The sample has 2 million to 3 million clones on record, roughly 93% of them singletons. The ten largest clones capture 0.35% to 0.45% of the sample. The sequenced material came from naive CD4+ T cells from PBMCs. This specimen's cell subset or site label, interpreted: CD45RA+ positively selected. All receptors derive from a man aged 18-30 years in good health. Some clones in this sample may be carry-over from other donors' samples.

The CDR3 sequence is CASSQDTRMQLFF. DNA for the CDR3: TGCGCCAGCAGCCAAGATACTAGGATGCAACTGTTTTTT. The chain uses TRBV4-3 and TRBJ1-4; D is unresolved. In germline, CDR1 is LGHNA, CDR2 YSLEER. Trimming took off 0 bases at V and 12 bases at J, with 11 bases between the two ends. The CDR3 loop spans 13 amino acids.

The rearrangement uses TRBV28 and TRBJ2-3; perhaps TRBD2 as D (6 bases). The CDR3 totals 15 residues. Germline CDR1 and CDR2: MDHEN and SYDVKM. V gave up 7 bases and J gave up 0 bases, with 14 bases separating them. The CDR3 sequence: CASKKDYSSTDTQYF. CDR3 in DNA: TGTGCCAGCAAAAAGGACTACTCTAGCACAGATACGCAGTATTTT.

The chain is built from TRBV2 and TRBJ2-1, with a tentative D call TRBD2 (5 bases). Trimming stripped 3 bases from V and 7 bases from J, with 13 bases between. The CDR3 is 14 amino acids. Germline assignment: CDR1 SNHLY and CDR2 FYNNEI. The CDR3 DNA is TGTGCCAGCAGTGAGTACGGGGTAACGAATGAGCAGTTCTTC. This gives the protein CASSEYGVTNEQFF.

This rearrangement joins TRBV7-9 to TRBJ2-5, with D possibly TRBD1 on 5 matching bases. Gene TRBJ2-7 matches the end of the DNA better, so the J call may be wrong. This CDR3 is 14 amino acids long. CDR1 and CDR2 (germline): SEHNR, FQNEAQ (reference sequence). Here the CDR3 reads CASSLGGTTYEQYF. The CDR3 DNA sequence: TGTGCCAGCAGCTTAGGGGGCACCACCTACGAGCAGTACTTC.

The chain joins TRBV5-8 to TRBJ1-1, with 7 bases fitting TRBD1. This CDR3 comprises 11 residues. Trimming at V came to 4 bases and at J to 11 bases, leaving 5 bases not matched to a gene. In germline, CDR1 is SGHTS, CDR2 YDEGEE. The CDR3 bases are TGTGCCAGCAGCCAGAGGGGGCGGGCTTTCTTT. Amino acid sequence: CASSQRGRAFF.

The DNA for the CDR3 is TGTGCCAGCAGCTTTGAGGCGGGAGGGGACAATGAGCAGTTCTTC. This codes for CASSFEAGGDNEQFF. The chain employs TRBV7-3 and TRBJ2-1; the match to TRBD2 covers 9 bases. The CDR3 consists of 15 residues. The ends lost 3 bases at V and 5 bases at J; junction bases unmatched: 5. CDR1 SGHTA and CDR2 FQGTGA come from the germline V gene.

This sequence joins TRBV7-9 and TRBJ2-1; D remains unclear. CDR1 and CDR2 (germline): SEHNR, FQNEAQ (reference sequence). V lost 0 bases and J lost 4, with 10 bases in between. The CDR3 consists of 15 residues. Written as DNA, the CDR3 is TGTGCCAGCAGCTTAGCTAACTGGCAATACAATGAGCAGTTCTTC. Residues: CASSLANWQYNEQFF.

V usage is TRBV11-2 and J usage is TRBJ2-5; D is perhaps TRBD2 (5 bases). CDR1 and CDR2 (germline): SGHAT, FQNNGV. V dropped 5 bases and J dropped 0 bases, with 16 bases sitting between them. The CDR3 is 16 amino acids. The CDR3 coding sequence is TGTGCCAGCAGCACTCGGGGTCGGGGATACCAAGAGACCCAGTACTTC. Translating gives CASSTRGRGYQETQYF.

The chain combines TRBV29-1 with TRBJ2-3, with TRBD2 matching over 9 bases. Germline loops: CDR1 SQVTM, CDR2 ANQGSEA. Losses at the gene ends were 3 bases for V and 7 bases for J; bases not matched to a gene: 8. The CDR3 runs to 14 residues. CDR3 sequence reads: CSVEDSGRMNTQYF. The CDR3 coding sequence is TGCAGCGTTGAGGATAGCGGGAGAATGAATACGCAGTATTTT.

The genes are TRBV11-3 and TRBJ2-1; weak D call: TRBD2 (5 bases). Germline V lookup: CDR1 SGHNT, CDR2 YENEEA. The V end lost 5 bases, the J end lost 1 base, and 12 bases lay between the germline ends. There are 15 residues in the CDR3. The CDR3 protein is CASSVGGPSYNEQFF. The CDR3 nucleotides read TGTGCCAGCAGCGTCGGAGGCCCATCCTACAATGAGCAGTTCTTC.

The rearrangement joins TRBV10-3 to TRBJ2-7, with D unresolved. The CDR3 spans 14 residues. CDR1 is ENHRY, CDR2 SYGVKD, per germline. The CDR3 DNA sequence: TGTGCCATCTCAGATAACAGCGTAATTGGAAGTGTAAGGGTC. Its protein is CAISDNSVIGSVRV.